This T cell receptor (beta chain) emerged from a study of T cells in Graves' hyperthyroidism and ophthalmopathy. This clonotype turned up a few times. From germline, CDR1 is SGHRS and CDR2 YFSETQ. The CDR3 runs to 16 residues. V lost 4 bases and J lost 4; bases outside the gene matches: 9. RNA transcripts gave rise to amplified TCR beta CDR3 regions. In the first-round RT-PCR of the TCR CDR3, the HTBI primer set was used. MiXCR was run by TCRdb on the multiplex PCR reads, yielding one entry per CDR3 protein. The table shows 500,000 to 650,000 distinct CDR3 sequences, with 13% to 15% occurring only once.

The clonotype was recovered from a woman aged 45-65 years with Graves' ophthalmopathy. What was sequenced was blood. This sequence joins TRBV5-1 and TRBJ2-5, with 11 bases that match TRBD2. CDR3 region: CASSPTSGSVRETQYF. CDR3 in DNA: TGCGCCAGCAGCCCAACTAGCGGGAGCGTTCGAGAGACCCAGTACTTC.